One T cell receptor (beta chain) is described in this entry. What it binds is not known. TCR beta CDR3 sequences were amplified from RNA transcripts. The HTBI primer set served for first-round RT-PCR of the TCR CDR3. In TCRdb, the multiplex PCR reads were re-called with MiXCR into one record per CDR3 protein. The data hold around 420,000 distinct CDR3 sequences, with around 15% observed a single time. The sample belongs to a study of T cells in Graves' hyperthyroidism and ophthalmopathy. Study observations and caveats: Ophthalmopathy got predicted by the model a median about six months before its onset.

Stable Graves' hyperthyroidism denoted no ophthalmopathy progression over 18 months. Exclusions: uncontrolled infection, other autoimmune disease, pregnancy, lactation. Diagnosis rested on symptoms, serum thyroxine and TRAb, thyroid ultrasound, and orbital computed tomography. Germline loops: CDR1 SGHTA, CDR2 FQGNSA. The CDR3 contains 19 residues. The V gene lost 5 bases and the J gene lost 0 bases, with 23 bases spanning the gap. The sequence came from a woman under 30 with Graves' hyperthyroidism. Sequenced material: blood. V gene TRBV7-2 combines with J gene TRBJ1-5; TRBD1 might be the D (5 bases). CDR3 in DNA: TGTGCCAGCAGCCAGAATTCCGTAGGGACCACGTATAGCAATCAGCCCCAGCATTTT. Protein: CASSQNSVGTTYSNQPQHF.